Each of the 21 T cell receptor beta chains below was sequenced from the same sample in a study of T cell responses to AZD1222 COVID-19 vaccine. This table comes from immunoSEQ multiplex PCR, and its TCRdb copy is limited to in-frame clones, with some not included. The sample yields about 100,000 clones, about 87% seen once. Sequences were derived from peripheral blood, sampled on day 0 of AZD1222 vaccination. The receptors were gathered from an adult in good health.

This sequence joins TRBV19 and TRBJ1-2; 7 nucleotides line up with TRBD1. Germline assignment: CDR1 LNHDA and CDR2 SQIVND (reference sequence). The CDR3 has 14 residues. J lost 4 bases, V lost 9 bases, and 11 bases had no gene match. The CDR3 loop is CASTYTGVSYGYTF. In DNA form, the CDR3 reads TGTGCCAGCACCTACACAGGGGTTAGCTATGGCTACACCTTC.

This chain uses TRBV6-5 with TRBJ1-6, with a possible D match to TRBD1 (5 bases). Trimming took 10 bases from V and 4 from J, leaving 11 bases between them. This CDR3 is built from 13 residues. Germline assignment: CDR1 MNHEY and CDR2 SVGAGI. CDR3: CAITRQYNSPLHF. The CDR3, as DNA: TGTGCCATCACAAGACAGTATAATTCACCCCTCCACTTT.

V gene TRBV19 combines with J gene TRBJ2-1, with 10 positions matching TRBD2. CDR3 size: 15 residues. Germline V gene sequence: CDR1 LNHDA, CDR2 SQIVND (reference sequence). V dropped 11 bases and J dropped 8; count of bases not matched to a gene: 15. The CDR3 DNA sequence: TGTGCCTGCCGGGGGCTAGCGGGAGTGGGGTATGAGCAGTTCTTC. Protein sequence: CACRGLAGVGYEQFF.

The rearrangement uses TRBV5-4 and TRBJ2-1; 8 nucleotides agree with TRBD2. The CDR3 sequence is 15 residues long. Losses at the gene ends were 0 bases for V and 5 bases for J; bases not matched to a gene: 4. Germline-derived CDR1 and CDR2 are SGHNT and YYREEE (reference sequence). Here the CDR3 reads CASSLGTSQNNEQFF. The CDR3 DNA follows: TGTGCCAGCAGCTTGGGGACTAGCCAAAACAATGAGCAGTTCTTC.

CDR3 in DNA: TGTGCCAGCAGCTGGGTCACAGGGAGTGAGCAGTTCTTC. It specifies CASSWVTGSEQFF. This chain joins TRBV5-6 and TRBJ2-1, with a weak D call TRBD1 (6 bases). The CDR3 extends over 13 amino acids. The V end lost 3 bases, the J end lost 9 bases, and 13 bases lay between the germline ends. Germline V gives CDR1 SGHDT, CDR2 YYEEEE.

In nucleotides, the CDR3 is TGTGCCAGCAGCCCCCATCCCGGAGGTGGGCAAGAGACCCAGTACTTC. Translating gives CASSPHPGGGQETQYF. This chain connects TRBV7-9 to TRBJ2-5; D may be TRBD2 (5 bases). The CDR3 extends over 16 amino acids. The V end was cut by 5 bases, the J end by 2 bases, with 18 bases between. The germline V gene encodes CDR1 SEHNR and CDR2 FQNEAQ (reference sequence).

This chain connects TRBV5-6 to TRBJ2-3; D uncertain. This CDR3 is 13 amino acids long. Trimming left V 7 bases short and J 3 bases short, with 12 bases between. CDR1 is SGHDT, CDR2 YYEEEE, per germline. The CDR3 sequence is CASSTFSTDTQYF. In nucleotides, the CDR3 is TGTGCCAGCTCGACCTTCTCTACAGATACGCAGTATTTT.

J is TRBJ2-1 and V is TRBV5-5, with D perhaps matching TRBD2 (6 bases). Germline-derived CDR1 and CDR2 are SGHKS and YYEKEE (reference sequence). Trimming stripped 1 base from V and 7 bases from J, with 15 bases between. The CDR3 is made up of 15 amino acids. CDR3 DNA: TGTGCCAGCAGCTTGACTAGCCTTGCTGGGAATGAGCAGTTCTTC. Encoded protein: CASSLTSLAGNEQFF.

The CDR3 region is CSVGTGGHEKLFF. CDR3 nucleotides: TGCAGCGTGGGGACAGGGGGCCATGAAAAACTGTTTTTT. The gene calls are TRBV29-1 and TRBJ1-4, with 12 bases aligning to TRBD1. CDR1 and CDR2 (germline): SQVTM, ANQGSEA. The CDR3 consists of 13 residues. The ends lost 6 bases at V and 6 bases at J; junction bases unmatched: 2.

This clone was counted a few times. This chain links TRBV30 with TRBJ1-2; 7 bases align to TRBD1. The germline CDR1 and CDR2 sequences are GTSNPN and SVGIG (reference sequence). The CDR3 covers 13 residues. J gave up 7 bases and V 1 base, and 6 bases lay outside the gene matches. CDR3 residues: CAWSDSGTVGYTF. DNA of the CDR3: TGTGCCTGGAGTGATAGCGGGACAGTTGGCTACACCTTC.

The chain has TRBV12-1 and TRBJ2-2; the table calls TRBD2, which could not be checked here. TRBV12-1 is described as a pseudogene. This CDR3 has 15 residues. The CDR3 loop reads CASSCTGTNTGELFF. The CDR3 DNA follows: TGTGCCAGCAGCTGTACCGGGACTAACACCGGGGAGCTGTTTTTT.

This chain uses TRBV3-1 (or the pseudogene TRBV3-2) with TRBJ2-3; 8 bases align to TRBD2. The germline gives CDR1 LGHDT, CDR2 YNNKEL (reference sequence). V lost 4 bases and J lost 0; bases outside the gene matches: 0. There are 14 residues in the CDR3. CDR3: CASSPSGSTDTQYF. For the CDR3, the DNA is TGTGCCAGCAGCCCTAGCGGGAGCACAGATACGCAGTATTTT.

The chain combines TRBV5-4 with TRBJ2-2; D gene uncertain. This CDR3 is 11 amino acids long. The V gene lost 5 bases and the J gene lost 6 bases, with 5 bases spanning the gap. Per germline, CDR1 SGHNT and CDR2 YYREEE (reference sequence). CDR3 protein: CASRGPGELFF. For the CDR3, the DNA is TGTGCCAGCAGAGGACCCGGGGAGCTGTTTTTT.

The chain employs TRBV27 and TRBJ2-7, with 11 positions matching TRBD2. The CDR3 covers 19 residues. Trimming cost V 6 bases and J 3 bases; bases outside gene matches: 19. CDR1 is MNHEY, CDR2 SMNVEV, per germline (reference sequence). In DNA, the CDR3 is TGTGCCAGCAGCCCTACCCTGACCGGGACTAGCGGTCGGATCTACGAGCAGTACTTC. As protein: CASSPTLTGTSGRIYEQYF.

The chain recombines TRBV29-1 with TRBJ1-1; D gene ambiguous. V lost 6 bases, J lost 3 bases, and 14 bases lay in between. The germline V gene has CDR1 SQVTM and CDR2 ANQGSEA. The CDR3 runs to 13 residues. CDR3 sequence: CSVHGRYHTEAFF. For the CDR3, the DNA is TGCAGCGTGCATGGACGGTATCACACTGAAGCTTTCTTT.

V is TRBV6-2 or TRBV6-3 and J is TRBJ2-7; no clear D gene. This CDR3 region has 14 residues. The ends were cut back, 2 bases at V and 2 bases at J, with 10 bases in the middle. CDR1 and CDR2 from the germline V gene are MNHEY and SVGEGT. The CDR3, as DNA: TGTGCCAGCAGTTACCAACCTATTGCCTACGAGCAGTACTTC. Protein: CASSYQPIAYEQYF.

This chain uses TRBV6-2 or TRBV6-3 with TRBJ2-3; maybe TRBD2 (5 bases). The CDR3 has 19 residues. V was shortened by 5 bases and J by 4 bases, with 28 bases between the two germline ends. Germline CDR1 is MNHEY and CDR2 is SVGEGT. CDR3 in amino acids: CASSRRPSQRERWADTQYF. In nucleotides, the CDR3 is TGTGCCAGCAGTAGACGGCCTAGCCAAAGGGAGAGATGGGCAGATACGCAGTATTTT.

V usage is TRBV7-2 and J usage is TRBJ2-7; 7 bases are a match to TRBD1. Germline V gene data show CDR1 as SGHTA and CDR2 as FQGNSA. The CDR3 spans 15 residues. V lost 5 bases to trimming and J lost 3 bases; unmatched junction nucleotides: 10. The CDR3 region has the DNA TGTGCCAGCAGCCAAGACCGGGACAGCCTCTACGAGCAGTACTTC. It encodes CASSQDRDSLYEQYF.

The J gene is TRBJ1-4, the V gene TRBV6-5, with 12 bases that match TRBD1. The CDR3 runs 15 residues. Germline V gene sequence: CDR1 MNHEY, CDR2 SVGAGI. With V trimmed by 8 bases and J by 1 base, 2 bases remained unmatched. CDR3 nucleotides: TGTGCCAGCCGGGACAGGGGGCAAACTAATGAAAAACTGTTTTTT. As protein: CASRDRGQTNEKLFF.

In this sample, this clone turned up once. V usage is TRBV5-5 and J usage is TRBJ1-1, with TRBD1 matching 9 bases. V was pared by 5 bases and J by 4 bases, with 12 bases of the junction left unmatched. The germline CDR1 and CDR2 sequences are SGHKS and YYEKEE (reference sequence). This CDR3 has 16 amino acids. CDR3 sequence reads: CASSRTGGALGTEAFF. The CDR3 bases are TGTGCCAGCAGTCGAACAGGGGGCGCTTTGGGCACTGAAGCTTTCTTT.

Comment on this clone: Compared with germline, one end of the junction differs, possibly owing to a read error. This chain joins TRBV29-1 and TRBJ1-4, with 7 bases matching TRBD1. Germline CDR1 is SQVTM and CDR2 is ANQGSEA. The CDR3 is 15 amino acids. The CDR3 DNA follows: TGCAGCGTCGAAGGGACAGAGACAACTAATGAAAAACTGTTTTTT. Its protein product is CSVEGTETTNEKLFF.